The 15 T cell receptor beta chains listed next were all sequenced from one sample in a study of shared clonotypes between healthy human individuals. Assay: immunoSEQ multiplex PCR; the TCRdb copy retains only in-frame clones and omits some. This sample has around 1.4 million clones, with 98% to 99% found just once. Material for sequencing was naive CD4+ T cells sorted from blood. Noted subset: CD45RA+ positively selected. The receptors were gathered from a man between 25 and 39 years old in good health.

The sample holds one count of this clone. The rearrangement uses TRBV5-6 and TRBJ2-2, with D possibly being TRBD2 (5 bases). Trimming left V 4 bases short and J 5 bases short, with 21 bases between. Germline loops: CDR1 SGHDT, CDR2 YYEEEE. The CDR3 runs 17 residues. The CDR3 is CASSPLPPGKWTGELFF. The CDR3 region has the DNA TGTGCCAGCAGCCCGCTTCCCCCCGGGAAGTGGACCGGGGAGCTGTTTTTT.

The chain has TRBV19 and TRBJ2-7, with TRBD1 as a possible D gene (6 bases). The CDR3 contains 16 residues. Germline assignment: CDR1 LNHDA and CDR2 SQIVND (reference sequence). Trimming removed 3 bases at V and 3 bases at J, with 18 bases between. The CDR3 bases are TGTGCCAGTAGTATCACCGGGACAACTCCCCGCTACGAGCAGTACTTC. Amino acids: CASSITGTTPRYEQYF.

This chain connects TRBV7-8 to TRBJ2-1; 8 nucleotides agree with TRBD1. CDR3 length: 20 residues. V shed 2 bases and J 7 bases; nucleotides not matched to a gene: 22. CDR1 and CDR2 (germline): SGHVS, FQNEAQ. CDR3 nucleotide sequence: TGTGCCAGCAGCTTAACCCCAGGGGGCAGGCTAGGCGCAACGAGGAATGAGCAGTTCTTC. This codes for CASSLTPGGRLGATRNEQFF.

The chain carries TRBV7-9 and TRBJ1-2; 12 bases match TRBD1. CDR1 is SEHNR, CDR2 FQNEAQ, per germline (reference sequence). Trimming removed 8 bases from V and 8 bases from J; junction bases left unmatched: 12. CDR3 size: 15 residues. As DNA, the CDR3 is TGTGCCAGCGGCCCTCGGGACAGGGGGCTAGAAGGCTACACCTTC. Its translation: CASGPRDRGLEGYTF. The whole variable domain, remainder taken from reference TRBV7-9 and TRBJ1-2, is DTGVSQNPRHKITKRGQNVTFRCDPISEHNRLYWYRQTLGQGPEFLTYFQNEAQLEKSRLLSDRFSAERPKGSFSTLEIQRTEQGDSAMYLCASGPRDRGLEGYTFGSGTRLTVV.

This clone has only one observation. This chain uses TRBV30 with TRBJ2-7; D is unclear. V was cut by 4 bases and J by 0 bases, with 10 bases left in between. Germline CDR1 and CDR2: GTSNPN and SVGIG (reference sequence). CDR3 size: 13 residues. CDR3 bases: TGTGCCTGGACCCCGCCGGGCTCCTACGAGCAGTACTTC. Residues: CAWTPPGSYEQYF.

This chain joins TRBV15 and TRBJ2-1; D call uncertain. Germline CDR1 LNHNV, CDR2 YYDKDF (reference sequence). Trimming took 1 base from V and 0 from J, leaving 7 bases between them. CDR3 length: 15 amino acids. The CDR3 region has the DNA TGTGCCACCAGCAGAGCCGGAGACTCCTACAATGAGCAGTTCTTC. Encoded protein: CATSRAGDSYNEQFF.

The chain recombines TRBV2 with TRBJ2-1; maybe TRBD2 (5 bases). Trimming left V 11 bases short and J 9 bases short, with 23 bases between. CDR1 SNHLY and CDR2 FYNNEI come from the germline V gene. There are 14 residues in the CDR3. DNA of the CDR3: TGTGCCGGGTCTAGCCTAGAACGACCGGGTGAGCAGTTCTTC. Translated: CAGSSLERPGEQFF.

V gene TRBV5-4 combines with J gene TRBJ1-2; D may be TRBD1 (5 bases). This CDR3 region has 14 residues. Per the germline V gene, CDR1 is SGHNT and CDR2 is YYREEE (reference sequence). Trimming took off 2 bases at V and 7 bases at J, with 15 bases between the two ends. The CDR3 DNA follows: TGTGCCAGCAGCTTTGGGGGGGATTTAAGTGGCTACACCTTC. Amino acids: CASSFGGDLSGYTF.

This chain uses TRBV5-8 with TRBJ1-1; D remains unclear. Germline loops: CDR1 SGHTS, CDR2 YDEGEE. The CDR3 is 12 residues long. Trimming left V 4 bases short and J 8 bases short, with 12 bases between. The CDR3 protein is CASSQRSTEAFF. Written as DNA, the CDR3 is TGTGCCAGCAGCCAGAGGTCTACGGAAGCTTTCTTT.

The chain recombines TRBV7-9 with TRBJ2-1, with a tentative D call TRBD2 (5 bases). The CDR3 covers 16 residues. Germline V lookup: CDR1 SEHNR, CDR2 FQNEAQ (reference sequence). The V end was cut by 5 bases, the J end by 5 bases, with 19 bases between. This CDR3 reads CASSPTAALEDNEQFF. The CDR3 nucleotides read TGTGCCAGCAGCCCCACCGCGGCTTTGGAGGACAATGAGCAGTTCTTC.

To note about this clone: Other nucleotide sequences from this sample produce the same CDR3. The genes are TRBV28 and TRBJ2-2; D gene ambiguous. V lost 3 bases and J 4 bases, leaving 0 bases between the germline ends. Looked up from germline, CDR1 is MDHEN and CDR2 is SYDVKM. CDR3 length: 11 residues. CDR3 nucleotides: TGTGCCAGCAGTTTCACCGGGGAGCTGTTTTTT. Translation: CASSFTGELFF. Based on the CDR3 plus reference TRBV28 and TRBJ2-2, the full variable domain is DVKVTQSSRYLVKRTGEKVFLECVQDMDHENMFWYRQDPGLGLRLIYFSYDVKMKEKGDIPEGYSVSREKKERFSLILESASTNQTSMYLCASSFTGELFFGEGSRLTVL.

The V and J genes are TRBV6-1 and TRBJ2-7, with 8 bases identical to TRBD1. This CDR3 is built from 15 residues. After removal of 6 bases from V and 3 bases from J, the junction contained 10 bases not matched to a gene. Germline loops: CDR1 MNHNS, CDR2 SASEGT. CDR3 protein: CASRPIGQGIYEQYF. As DNA, the CDR3 is TGTGCCAGCAGACCCATAGGACAGGGTATCTACGAGCAGTACTTC.

The genes are TRBV6-5 and TRBJ2-7, with 9 positions matching TRBD2. Germline-derived CDR1 and CDR2 are MNHEY and SVGAGI. This CDR3 is 16 amino acids long. Trimming removed 2 bases from V and 5 bases from J; junction bases left unmatched: 10. This CDR3 reads CASSYIVAGGVHEQYF. CDR3 coding DNA: TGTGCCAGCAGTTACATTGTGGCGGGAGGGGTGCACGAGCAGTACTTC.

In DNA form, the CDR3 reads TGTGCCAGCGACTTGGGTCCCTTAGAGGGCTACACCTTC. This translates into CASDLGPLEGYTF. This chain joins TRBV2 and TRBJ1-2; D not resolved. V lost 8 bases and J lost 8, with 18 bases in between. Looked up from germline, CDR1 is SNHLY and CDR2 is FYNNEI. The CDR3 extends over 13 amino acids. The complete variable domain, with remaining parts taken from reference TRBV2 and TRBJ1-2, reads EPEVTQTPSHQVTQMGQEVILRCVPISNHLYFYWYRQILGQKVEFLVSFYNNEISEKSEIFDDQFSVERPDGSNFTLKIRSTKLEDSAMYFCASDLGPLEGYTFGSGTRLTVV.

The V call is TRBV2, the J call TRBJ2-2; D is perhaps TRBD2 (5 bases). Germline V gives CDR1 SNHLY, CDR2 FYNNEI. Trimming took 7 bases from V and 1 from J, leaving 16 bases between them. The CDR3 totals 16 residues. The CDR3 sequence is CASMYPRAGNTGELFF. CDR3 DNA: TGTGCCAGCATGTATCCCCGGGCGGGGAACACCGGGGAGCTGTTTTTT.